The 29 T cell receptor beta chains in this list originate from one sample, sequenced in a study of blood T cell repertoires in COVID-19 (dated by TCRdb to the early 2020s). Libraries were constructed by the immunoSEQ multiplex PCR assay. TCRdb provides this immuneACCESS table in a form limited to in-frame rearrangements. Some clones are lacking; in checked studies, under half of them reflect an unresolved V gene, and why the rest are absent is not known. This sample gives 380,000 or so clones in total; approximately 87% of them show up just once. The ten biggest clones cover approximately 1.2% of the sample. Input material: PBMCs or T cells enriched from blood (not recorded which). Receptors originate from a man aged 25 to 45 who had recovered from COVID-19.

To note about this clone: This same CDR3 is encoded by further DNA sequences in the sample. The chain combines TRBV6-5 with TRBJ2-2; TRBD2 is a possible D gene (6 bases). Trimming stripped 5 bases from V and 6 bases from J, with 7 bases between. The CDR3 length is 12 residues. Germline CDR1 MNHEY, CDR2 SVGAGI. The CDR3 loop reads CASSSGSGELFF. The CDR3 DNA is TGTGCCAGCAGTAGCGGGTCCGGGGAGCTGTTTTTT.

The chain uses TRBV2 and TRBJ1-1; D perhaps matches TRBD1 (5 bases). Germline V gene lookup returns CDR1 SNHLY and CDR2 FYNNEI. CDR3 length: 13 residues. Trimming removed 1 base from V and 6 bases from J, with 9 bases in between. The CDR3 reads CASSEGWGAEAFF. CDR3 in DNA: TGTGCCAGCAGTGAAGGCTGGGGCGCTGAAGCTTTCTTT. The entire variable domain, with the rest obtained from reference TRBV2 and TRBJ1-1, is as follows: EPEVTQTPSHQVTQMGQEVILRCVPISNHLYFYWYRQILGQKVEFLVSFYNNEISEKSEIFDDQFSVERPDGSNFTLKIRSTKLEDSAMYFCASSEGWGAEAFFGQGTRLTVV.

The chain joins TRBV5-1 to TRBJ1-2; D might be TRBD1 (5 bases). V was clipped by 0 bases and J by 5 bases, with 8 bases between them. Germline V lookup: CDR1 SGHRS, CDR2 YFSETQ. The CDR3 spans 13 residues. The CDR3 sequence: CASSLAGEYGYTF. DNA of the CDR3: TGCGCCAGCAGCTTGGCGGGGGAGTATGGCTACACCTTC.

The V and J genes are TRBV7-2 and TRBJ1-6; D possibly corresponds to TRBD1 (5 bases). Germline lookup yields CDR1 SGHTA and CDR2 FQGNSA. This CDR3 comprises 14 residues. Trimming stripped 0 bases from V and 11 bases from J, with 11 bases between. The CDR3 DNA reads as TGTGCCAGCAGCTTAGCCCGTCAGGGTACACCCCTCCACTTT. It encodes CASSLARQGTPLHF.

This clone was detected once. The V gene is TRBV6-4, the J gene TRBJ2-7; D is perhaps TRBD1 (5 bases). The V gene lost 2 bases and the J gene lost 2 bases, with 10 bases spanning the gap. This CDR3 is 14 amino acids long. Per the germline V gene, CDR1 is MRHNA and CDR2 is SNTAGT. The CDR3 DNA sequence: TGTGCCAGCAGTGACCCAGGACACCCCTACGAGCAGTACTTC. As protein: CASSDPGHPYEQYF.

Here the CDR3 reads CASSQGEGQGYTGELFF. The CDR3 region has the DNA TGTGCCAGCAGCCAAGGCGAAGGACAGGGCTACACCGGGGAGCTGTTTTTT. The chain has TRBV3-1 (or the pseudogene TRBV3-2) and TRBJ2-2, with 8 bases matching TRBD1. The CDR3 length is 17 residues. V lost 1 base and J lost 3; bases outside the gene matches: 7. Germline-derived CDR1 and CDR2 are LGHDT and YNNKEL (reference sequence).

The chain combines TRBV19 with TRBJ1-4; D not resolved. V lost 3 bases and J lost 0, with 11 bases in between. Looked up from germline, CDR1 is LNHDA and CDR2 is SQIVND (reference sequence). CDR3 length: 16 residues. CDR3 DNA sequence: TGTGCCAGTAGTATGAGGGTCGGGGCAACTAATGAAAAACTGTTTTTT. Its protein product is CASSMRVGATNEKLFF.

The gene calls are TRBV7-9 and TRBJ2-2, with D possibly being TRBD1 (6 bases). The CDR3 runs to 16 residues. Trimming pared 3 bases from V and 2 bases from J, leaving 13 bases between. The germline gives CDR1 SEHNR, CDR2 FQNEAQ (reference sequence). DNA for the CDR3: TGTGCCAGCAGCTTGTCTGGACAGAGAAACACCGGGGAGCTGTTTTTT. Protein sequence: CASSLSGQRNTGELFF.

This clone was detected once. This chain connects TRBV6-5 to TRBJ1-5; weak D call: TRBD1 (6 bases). The CDR3 is 13 residues long. V lost 7 bases to trimming and J lost 5 bases, with 12 bases between them. Germline assignment: CDR1 MNHEY and CDR2 SVGAGI. The CDR3 DNA follows: TGTGCCAGCACCACAGGGATCGATCAGCCCCAGCATTTT. Translating it yields CASTTGIDQPQHF.

V is TRBV27 and J is TRBJ2-1; 9 bases agree with TRBD2. The CDR3 runs 15 residues. Trimming removed 5 bases from V and 8 bases from J; junction bases left unmatched: 10. The germline V gene has CDR1 MNHEY and CDR2 SMNVEV (reference sequence). The CDR3 sequence: CASSQRGDPPHEQFF. In DNA, the CDR3 is TGTGCCAGCAGTCAGCGGGGGGACCCGCCCCATGAGCAGTTCTTC.

The J gene is TRBJ2-7, the V gene TRBV5-6, with 7 bases identical to TRBD1. The trim removed 4 bases at V and 7 bases at J, leaving 5 bases unmatched. This CDR3 is built from 12 residues. The germline V gene has CDR1 SGHDT and CDR2 YYEEEE. CDR3 loop: CASSLQGREQYF. CDR3 coding DNA: TGTGCCAGCAGCCTACAGGGGAGAGAGCAGTACTTC.

DNA of the CDR3: TGTGCCAGCAGCGAAGGACTAGCGGGGATTCGGGAGACCCAGTACTTC. Protein sequence: CASSEGLAGIRETQYF. J is TRBJ2-5 and V is TRBV9, with 12 bases fitting TRBD2. The J segment lost 5 bases and the V segment lost 3 bases, leaving 8 bases of the junction unmatched. This CDR3 is built from 16 residues. The germline gives CDR1 SGDLS, CDR2 YYNGEE.

This sequence joins TRBV5-6 and TRBJ2-1, with 8 bases matching TRBD2. Looked up from germline, CDR1 is SGHDT and CDR2 is YYEEEE. The CDR3 has 17 amino acids. With 2 bases clipped from V and 4 bases from J, the junction kept 11 bases outside the gene matches. The CDR3 DNA follows: TGTGCCAGCAGCTTAAGCGGGGGAAGTCCCGAATACAATGAGCAGTTCTTC. Its protein product is CASSLSGGSPEYNEQFF.

The chain couples TRBV2 to TRBJ2-2, with TRBD2 matching over 10 bases. The trim removed 8 bases at V and 1 base at J, leaving 10 bases unmatched. The CDR3 sequence is 17 residues long. Looked up from germline, CDR1 is SNHLY and CDR2 is FYNNEI. CDR3 loop: CASARTWTSGNTGELFF. CDR3 in DNA: TGTGCCAGCGCCCGAACGTGGACTAGCGGGAACACCGGGGAGCTGTTTTTT.

The V and J genes are TRBV19 and TRBJ2-3; 9 nucleotides align to TRBD2. Trimming cost V 4 bases and J 2 bases; bases outside gene matches: 10. Germline loops: CDR1 LNHDA, CDR2 SQIVND (reference sequence). The CDR3 totals 17 residues. The CDR3 nucleotides read TGTGCCAGTAGTACCGCGTATAGCGGGGGTAACACAGATACGCAGTATTTT. It is translated as CASSTAYSGGNTDTQYF. The full variable domain, completed using reference TRBV19 and TRBJ2-3, is DGGITQSPKYLFRKEGQNVTLSCEQNLNHDAMYWYRQDPGQGLRLIYYSQIVNDFQKGDIAEGYSVSREKKESFPLTVTSAQKNPTAFYLCASSTAYSGGNTDTQYFGPGTRLTVL.

V usage is TRBV10-3 and J usage is TRBJ1-1; the match to TRBD1 covers 9 bases. Germline CDR1 ENHRY, CDR2 SYGVKD. Trimming cost V 2 bases and J 3 bases; bases outside gene matches: 1. This CDR3 is built from 14 residues. The CDR3 nucleotides read TGTGCCATCAGTGAGACAGGGGGCGACACTGAAGCTTTCTTT. This codes for CAISETGGDTEAFF.

The chain is built from TRBV9 and TRBJ1-1, with a weak D call TRBD1 (6 bases). Germline lookup yields CDR1 SGDLS and CDR2 YYNGEE. The CDR3 sequence is 15 residues long. V shed 4 bases and J shed 4 bases, with 17 bases lying between them. In nucleotides, the CDR3 is TGTGCCAGCAGCATGAGAGGGGGAGGGGGCACTGAAGCTTTCTTT. Amino acids: CASSMRGGGGTEAFF. Based on the CDR3 plus reference TRBV9 and TRBJ1-1, the full variable domain is DSGVTQTPKHLITATGQRVTLRCSPRSGDLSVYWYQQSLDQGLQFLIQYYNGEERAKGNILERFSAQQFPDLHSELNLSSLELGDSALYFCASSMRGGGGTEAFFGQGTRLTVV.

The V call is TRBV7-2, the J call TRBJ2-4; the match to TRBD1 covers 7 bases. Germline loops: CDR1 SGHTA, CDR2 FQGNSA. V gave up 5 bases and J gave up 7 bases; unmatched junction bases: 8. There are 14 residues in the CDR3. The CDR3 region has the DNA TGTGCCAGCAGCCCGGACAGGAATTGGAACATTCAGTACTTC. It codes for CASSPDRNWNIQYF.

On this clone itself: The junction shows a germline mismatch at one end, possibly a read error. J is TRBJ1-2 and V is TRBV9; tentatively, D is TRBD1 (5 bases). The CDR3 loop spans 13 amino acids. Germline lookup yields CDR1 SGDLS and CDR2 YYNGEE. As DNA, the CDR3 is TGTGCCAGCAGCGTGGGGGGGAACTATGACTACACCTTC. It yields the protein CASSVGGNYDYTF. Using reference TRBV9 and TRBJ1-2 for the parts outside the CDR3, the full variable domain is DSGVTQTPKHLITATGQRVTLRCSPRSGDLSVYWYQQSLDQGLQFLIQYYNGEERAKGNILERFSAQQFPDLHSELNLSSLELGDSALYFCASSVGGNYDYTFGSGTRLTVV.

The chain recombines TRBV6-5 with TRBJ2-6; D perhaps matches TRBD1 (6 bases). CDR1 and CDR2 from the germline V gene are MNHEY and SVGAGI. There are 15 residues in the CDR3. V dropped 7 bases and J dropped 0 bases, with 10 bases sitting between them. CDR3 protein: CASKTGYSGANVLTF. DNA of the CDR3: TGTGCCAGCAAGACAGGCTACTCTGGGGCCAACGTCCTGACTTTC.

The CDR3 here is CASIGPGRGPENEQFF. CDR3 in DNA: TGTGCCAGCATAGGCCCGGGCAGGGGGCCCGAGAATGAGCAGTTCTTC. The genes are TRBV25-1 and TRBJ2-1, with 8 bases identical to TRBD1. The CDR3 sequence is 16 residues long. Germline CDR1 and CDR2: MGHDK and SYGVNS. Trimming took 7 bases from V and 7 from J; bases not matched to a gene: 15.

The CDR3 loop reads CASSFGQASYEQYF. The CDR3 DNA follows: TGTGCCAGCAGCTTCGGACAGGCTTCCTACGAGCAGTACTTC. V usage is TRBV5-4 and J usage is TRBJ2-7; the match to TRBD1 covers 7 bases. This CDR3 contains 14 residues. The J segment lost 1 base and the V segment lost 2 bases, leaving 3 bases of the junction unmatched. Germline V lookup: CDR1 SGHNT, CDR2 YYREEE (reference sequence). The full variable domain, completed using reference TRBV5-4 and TRBJ2-7, is ETGVTQSPTHLIKTRGQQVTLRCSSQSGHNTVSWYQQALGQGPQFIFQYYREEENGRGNFPPRFSGLQFPNYSSELNVNALELDDSALYLCASSFGQASYEQYFGPGTRLTVT.

This chain links TRBV5-1 with TRBJ1-1; D unresolved. CDR1 is SGHRS, CDR2 YFSETQ, per germline. Trimming stripped 0 bases from V and 4 bases from J, with 16 bases between. CDR3 length: 16 amino acids. The CDR3 DNA reads TGCGCCAGCAGCTTGGGAAACTTGGGAGTGCCCACTGAAGCTTTCTTT. Protein sequence: CASSLGNLGVPTEAFF. The whole variable domain, remainder taken from reference TRBV5-1 and TRBJ1-1, is KAGVTQTPRYLIKTRGQQVTLSCSPISGHRSVSWYQQTPGQGLQFLFEYFSETQRNKGNFPGRFSGRQFSNSRSEMNVSTLELGDSALYLCASSLGNLGVPTEAFFGQGTRLTVV.

The chain links TRBV19 to TRBJ1-2; D perhaps matches TRBD1 (6 bases). The CDR3 runs to 14 residues. Trimming stripped 3 bases from V and 2 bases from J, with 10 bases between. Germline lookup yields CDR1 LNHDA and CDR2 SQIVND (reference sequence). As DNA, the CDR3 is TGTGCCAGTAGTATCTCCACAGGGAACTATGGCTACACCTTC. Translated, it gives CASSISTGNYGYTF.

The V and J genes are TRBV4-1 and TRBJ2-1; TRBD2 matches 9 bases. Unmatched junction bases numbered 14, after V lost 5 bases and J lost 0 bases. This CDR3 spans 19 amino acids. CDR1 MGHRA and CDR2 YSYEKL come from the germline V gene. This CDR3 reads CASSSPRGGEFSSYNEQFF. CDR3 DNA: TGCGCCAGCAGCTCCCCGCGCGGGGGGGAATTTAGCTCCTACAATGAGCAGTTCTTC.

The gene calls are TRBV4-1 and TRBJ2-7, with D maybe TRBD2 (5 bases). V gave up 2 bases and J gave up 1 base, with 12 bases separating them. This CDR3 is built from 15 residues. CDR1 is MGHRA and CDR2 is YSYEKL in the germline V gene. This CDR3 is CASSQILGTSYEQYF. The CDR3 DNA reads as TGCGCCAGCAGCCAAATACTAGGAACTTCCTACGAGCAGTACTTC.

The V and J genes are TRBV5-1 and TRBJ2-5; 15 bases align to TRBD2. There are 18 residues in the CDR3. Germline V lookup: CDR1 SGHRS, CDR2 YFSETQ. The V and J ends lost 4 bases and 5 bases, in that order; junction bases with no gene match: 12. As DNA, the CDR3 is TGCGCCAGCAGCGACACCGGGACTAGCGGGGGGCGTGGGGAGACCCAGTACTTC. Its protein is CASSDTGTSGGRGETQYF. Together with reference TRBV5-1 and TRBJ2-5, the CDR3 gives the full variable domain: KAGVTQTPRYLIKTRGQQVTLSCSPISGHRSVSWYQQTPGQGLQFLFEYFSETQRNKGNFPGRFSGRQFSNSRSEMNVSTLELGDSALYLCASSDTGTSGGRGETQYFGPGTRLLVL.

V gene TRBV11-2 combines with J gene TRBJ1-1; tentatively, D is TRBD1 (5 bases). This CDR3 is 15 amino acids long. Per germline, CDR1 SGHAT and CDR2 FQNNGV. Trimming shortened V by 5 bases and J by 4 bases, and 17 bases separated the two germline ends. As DNA, the CDR3 is TGTGCCAGCAGCCAATCCGGGACGGGAGCCACTGAAGCTTTCTTT. Its translation: CASSQSGTGATEAFF.

The CDR3: CASSPWTGVGGTIYF. In DNA form, the CDR3 reads TGTGCCAGCAGCCCTTGGACAGGAGTTGGTGGCACCATATATTTT. The gene calls are TRBV11-2 and TRBJ1-3; TRBD1 matches 7 bases. This CDR3 has 15 amino acids. CDR1 and CDR2 (germline): SGHAT, FQNNGV. The ends lost 5 bases at V and 9 bases at J; junction bases unmatched: 13.